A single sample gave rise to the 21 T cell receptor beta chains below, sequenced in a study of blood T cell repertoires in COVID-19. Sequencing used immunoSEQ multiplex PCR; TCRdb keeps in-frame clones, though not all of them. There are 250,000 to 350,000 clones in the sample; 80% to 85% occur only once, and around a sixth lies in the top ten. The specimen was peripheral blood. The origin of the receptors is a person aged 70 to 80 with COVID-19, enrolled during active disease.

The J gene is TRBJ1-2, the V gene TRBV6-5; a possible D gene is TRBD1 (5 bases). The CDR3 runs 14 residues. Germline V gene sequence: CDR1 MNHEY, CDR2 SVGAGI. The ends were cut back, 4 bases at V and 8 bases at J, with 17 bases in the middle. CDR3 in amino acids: CASSSRDFGAGYTF. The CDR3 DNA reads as TGTGCCAGCAGTTCCCGGGACTTTGGGGCAGGCTACACCTTC.

CDR3 region: CASSFRGGAGNTIYF. In nucleotides, the CDR3 is TGTGCCAGCAGCTTTAGGGGGGGGGCTGGAAACACCATATATTTT. The chain links TRBV28 to TRBJ1-3, with a weak D call TRBD1 (6 bases). V lost 6 bases, J lost 2 bases, and 14 bases lay in between. There are 15 residues in the CDR3. Per germline, CDR1 MDHEN and CDR2 SYDVKM.

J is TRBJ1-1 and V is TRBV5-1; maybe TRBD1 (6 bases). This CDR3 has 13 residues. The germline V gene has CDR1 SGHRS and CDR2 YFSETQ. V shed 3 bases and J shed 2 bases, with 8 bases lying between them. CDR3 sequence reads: CASSSGVNTEAFF. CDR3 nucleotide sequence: TGCGCCAGCAGCTCAGGGGTAAACACTGAAGCTTTCTTT.

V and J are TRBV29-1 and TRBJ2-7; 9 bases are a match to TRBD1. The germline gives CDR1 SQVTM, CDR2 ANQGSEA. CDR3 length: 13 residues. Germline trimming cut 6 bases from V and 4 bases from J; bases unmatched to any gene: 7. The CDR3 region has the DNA TGCAGCGTGGAGGGGACAGGGACATACGAGCAGTACTTC. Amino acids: CSVEGTGTYEQYF.

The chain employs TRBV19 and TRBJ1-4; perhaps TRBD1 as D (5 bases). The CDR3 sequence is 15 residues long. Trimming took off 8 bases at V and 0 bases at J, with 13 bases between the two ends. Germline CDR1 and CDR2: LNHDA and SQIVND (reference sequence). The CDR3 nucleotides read TGTGCCAGTCACCGACAGTCAGCAACTAATGAAAAACTGTTTTTT. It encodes CASHRQSATNEKLFF. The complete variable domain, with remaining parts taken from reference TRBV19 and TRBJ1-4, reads DGGITQSPKYLFRKEGQNVTLSCEQNLNHDAMYWYRQDPGQGLRLIYYSQIVNDFQKGDIAEGYSVSREKKESFPLTVTSAQKNPTAFYLCASHRQSATNEKLFFGSGTQLSVL.

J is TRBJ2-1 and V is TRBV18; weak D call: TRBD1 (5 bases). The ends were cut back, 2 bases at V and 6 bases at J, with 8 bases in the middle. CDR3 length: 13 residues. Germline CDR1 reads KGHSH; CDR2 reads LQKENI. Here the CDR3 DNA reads TGTGCCAGCTCACCAAGTACAGGCAATGAGCAGTTCTTC. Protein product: CASSPSTGNEQFF.

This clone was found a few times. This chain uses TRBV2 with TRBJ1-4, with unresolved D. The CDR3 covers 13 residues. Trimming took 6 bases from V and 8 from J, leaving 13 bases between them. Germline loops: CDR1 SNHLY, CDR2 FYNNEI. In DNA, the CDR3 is TGTGCCAGCAGGAGACTCCCGGGGGAAAAACTGTTTTTT. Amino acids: CASRRLPGEKLFF.

The CDR3 DNA reads TGTGCCAGCACCACACTAGCGGGAGCGAACAATGAGCAGTTCTTC. Translation: CASTTLAGANNEQFF. The chain couples TRBV7-2 to TRBJ2-1, with 11 nucleotides matching TRBD2. The J segment lost 5 bases and the V segment lost 7 bases, leaving 7 bases of the junction unmatched. CDR1 and CDR2 (germline): SGHTA, FQGNSA. The CDR3 length is 15 residues.

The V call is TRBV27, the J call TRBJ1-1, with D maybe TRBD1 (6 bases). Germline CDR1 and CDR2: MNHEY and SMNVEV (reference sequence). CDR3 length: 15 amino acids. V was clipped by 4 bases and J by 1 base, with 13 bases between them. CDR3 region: CASSSKSTGNTEAFF. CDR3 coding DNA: TGTGCCAGCAGTTCCAAGTCGACAGGGAACACTGAAGCTTTCTTT.

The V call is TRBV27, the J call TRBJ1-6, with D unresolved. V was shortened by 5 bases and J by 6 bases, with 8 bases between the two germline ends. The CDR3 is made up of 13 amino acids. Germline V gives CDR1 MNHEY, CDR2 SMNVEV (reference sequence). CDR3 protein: CASSNGFNSPLHF. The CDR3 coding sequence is TGTGCCAGCAGTAACGGTTTTAATTCACCCCTCCACTTT.

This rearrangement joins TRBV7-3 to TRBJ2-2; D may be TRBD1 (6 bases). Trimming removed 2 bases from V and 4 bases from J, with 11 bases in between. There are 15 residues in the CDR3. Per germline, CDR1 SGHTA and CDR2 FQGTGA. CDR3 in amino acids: CASSLHQGPTGELFF. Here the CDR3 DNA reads TGTGCCAGCAGCTTACATCAGGGGCCCACCGGGGAGCTGTTTTTT.

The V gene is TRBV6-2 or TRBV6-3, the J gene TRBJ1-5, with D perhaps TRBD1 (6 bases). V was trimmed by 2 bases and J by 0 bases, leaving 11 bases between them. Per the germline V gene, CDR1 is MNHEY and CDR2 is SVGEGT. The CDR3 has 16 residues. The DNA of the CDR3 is TGTGCCAGCAGTTACGTCAGGGGTGGTAGCAATCAGCCCCAGCATTTT. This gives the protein CASSYVRGGSNQPQHF.

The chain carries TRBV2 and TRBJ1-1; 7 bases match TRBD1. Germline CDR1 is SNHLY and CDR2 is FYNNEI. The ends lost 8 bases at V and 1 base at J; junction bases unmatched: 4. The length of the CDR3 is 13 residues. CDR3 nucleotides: TGTGCCAGCCGGGGACAGCCGAACACTGAAGCTTTCTTT. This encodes CASRGQPNTEAFF.

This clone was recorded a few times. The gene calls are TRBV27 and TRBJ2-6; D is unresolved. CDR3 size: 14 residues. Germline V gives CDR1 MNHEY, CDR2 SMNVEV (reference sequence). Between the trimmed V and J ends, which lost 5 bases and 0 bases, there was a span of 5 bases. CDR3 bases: TGTGCCAGCAGTAGAGACTCTGGGGCCAACGTCCTGACTTTC. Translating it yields CASSRDSGANVLTF.

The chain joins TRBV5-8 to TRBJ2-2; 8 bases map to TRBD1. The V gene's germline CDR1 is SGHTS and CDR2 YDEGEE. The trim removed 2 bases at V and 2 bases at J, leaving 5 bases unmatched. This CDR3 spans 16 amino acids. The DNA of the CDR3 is TGTGCCAGCAGCTTCCGGACAGGGCAAAACACCGGGGAGCTGTTTTTT. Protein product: CASSFRTGQNTGELFF.

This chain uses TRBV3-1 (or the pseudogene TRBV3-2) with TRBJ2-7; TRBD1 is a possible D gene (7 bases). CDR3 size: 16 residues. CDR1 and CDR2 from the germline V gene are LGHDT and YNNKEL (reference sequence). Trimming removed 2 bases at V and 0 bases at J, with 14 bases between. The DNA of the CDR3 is TGTGCCAGCAGCCAAAGGGGGGCAGGGGGCTCCTACGAGCAGTACTTC. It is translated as CASSQRGAGGSYEQYF.

This CDR3 reads CAIRSGTGALETQYF. In nucleotides, the CDR3 is TGTGCCATCAGATCTGGGACAGGGGCCTTAGAGACCCAGTACTTC. The chain combines TRBV10-3 with TRBJ2-5, with 10 bases aligning to TRBD1. The CDR3 is 15 residues long. The germline CDR1 and CDR2 sequences are ENHRY and SYGVKD. V lost 6 bases to trimming and J lost 4 bases; unmatched junction nucleotides: 8.

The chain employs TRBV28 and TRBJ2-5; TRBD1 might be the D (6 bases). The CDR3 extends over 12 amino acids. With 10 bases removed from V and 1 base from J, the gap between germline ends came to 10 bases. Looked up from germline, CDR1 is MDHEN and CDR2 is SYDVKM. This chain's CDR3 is CAIEGVQETQYF. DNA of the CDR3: TGTGCCATCGAGGGGGTCCAAGAGACCCAGTACTTC.

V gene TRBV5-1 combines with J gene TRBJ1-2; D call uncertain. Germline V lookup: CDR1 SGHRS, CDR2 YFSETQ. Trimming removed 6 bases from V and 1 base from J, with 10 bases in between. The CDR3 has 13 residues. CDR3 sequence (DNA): TGCGCCAGCAATTTTGACAATAACTATGGCTACACCTTC. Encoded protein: CASNFDNNYGYTF.

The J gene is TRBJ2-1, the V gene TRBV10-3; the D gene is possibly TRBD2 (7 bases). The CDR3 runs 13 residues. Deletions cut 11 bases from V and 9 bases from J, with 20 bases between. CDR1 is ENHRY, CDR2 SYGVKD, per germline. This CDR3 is CAARRGGGPEQFF. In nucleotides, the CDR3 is TGTGCCGCCCGGCGTGGGGGGGGCCCTGAGCAGTTCTTC.

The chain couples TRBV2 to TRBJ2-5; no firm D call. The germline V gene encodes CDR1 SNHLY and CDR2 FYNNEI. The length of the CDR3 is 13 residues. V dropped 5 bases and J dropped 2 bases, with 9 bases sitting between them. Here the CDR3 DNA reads TGTGCCAGCAGTAAGACTGGGCAAGAGACCCAGTACTTC. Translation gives CASSKTGQETQYF.